The 9 T cell receptor beta chains below all came from one sample that was sequenced in a study of follicular helper T cells after annual influenza vaccination. TCRdb's table, derived via immunoSEQ multiplex PCR, lists solely in-frame clones and lacks some. The sample lists about 11,000 clones; about 82% were seen once. The starting material was CXCR5- memory CD4+ T cells sorted from blood, obtained 6 weeks after influenza vaccination. These receptors all come from an adult who received the influenza vaccine.

The chain carries TRBV11-2 and TRBJ1-6; weak D call: TRBD1 (6 bases). Per the germline V gene, CDR1 is SGHAT and CDR2 is FQNNGV. CDR3 length: 16 amino acids. V was pared by 4 bases and J by 4 bases, with 14 bases between. As DNA, the CDR3 is TGTGCCAGCAGCTCCCGGGGGGGCGGGTATAATTCACCCCTCCACTTT. Amino acid sequence: CASSSRGGGYNSPLHF.

The rearrangement joins TRBV7-2 to TRBJ2-7; 7 nucleotides align to TRBD1. This CDR3 region has 14 residues. With V trimmed by 1 base and J by 2 bases, 2 bases remained unmatched. CDR1 and CDR2 (germline): SGHTA, FQGNSA. In DNA form, the CDR3 reads TGTGCCAGCAGCTTAGGGGACAGCACCTACGAGCAGTACTTC. As protein: CASSLGDSTYEQYF. Full variable domain (missing parts from reference TRBV7-2 and TRBJ2-7): GAGVSQSPSNKVTEKGKDVELRCDPISGHTALYWYRQSLGQGLEFLIYFQGNSAPDKSGLPSDRFSAERTGGSVSTLTIQRTQQEDSAVYLCASSLGDSTYEQYFGPGTRLTVT.

The rearrangement uses TRBV4-3 and TRBJ2-1; TRBD1 aligns across 10 bases. Germline loops: CDR1 LGHNA, CDR2 YSLEER. The V segment lost 1 base and the J segment 0 bases; nucleotides outside the gene matches: 9. The length of the CDR3 is 19 residues. The CDR3 DNA reads TGCGCCAGCAGCCAAGTGGGGACAGGGGACTTGTACTCCTACAATGAGCAGTTCTTC. It encodes CASSQVGTGDLYSYNEQFF.

The chain uses TRBV4-2 and TRBJ1-6; no firm D call. V lost 3 bases, J lost 6 bases, and 12 bases lay in between. Germline V CDR1 and CDR2: LGHNA, YNFKEQ. The CDR3 sequence is 15 residues long. In DNA, the CDR3 is TGTGCCAGCAGCCAGGAAGGTGGGGTTAATTCACCCCTCCACTTT. Translation gives CASSQEGGVNSPLHF.

This sequence joins TRBV14 and TRBJ2-5; D is tentatively TRBD1 or TRBD2 (5 bases each). The CDR3 has 13 amino acids. Germline values: CDR1 SGHDN, CDR2 FVKESK. Trimming left V 4 bases short and J 5 bases short, with 11 bases between. The CDR3 DNA is TGTGCCAGCAGCCCACTGGGGGACGAGACCCAGTACTTC. This codes for CASSPLGDETQYF.

This chain uses TRBV7-2 with TRBJ2-1; TRBD2 might be the D (5 bases). The CDR3 consists of 14 residues. Germline CDR1 and CDR2: SGHTA and FQGNSA. Trimming left V 1 base short and J 4 bases short, with 8 bases between. Here the CDR3 reads CASSLGTDYNEQFF. As DNA, the CDR3 is TGTGCCAGCAGCTTAGGGACTGATTACAATGAGCAGTTCTTC. Together with reference TRBV7-2 and TRBJ2-1, the CDR3 gives the full variable domain: GAGVSQSPSNKVTEKGKDVELRCDPISGHTALYWYRQSLGQGLEFLIYFQGNSAPDKSGLPSDRFSAERTGGSVSTLTIQRTQQEDSAVYLCASSLGTDYNEQFFGPGTRLTVL.

The chain carries TRBV10-2 and TRBJ1-1; D ambiguous. The CDR3 sequence is 14 residues long. V was shortened by 4 bases and J by 4 bases, with 13 bases between the two germline ends. The germline V gene encodes CDR1 WSHSY and CDR2 SAAADI. The CDR3 sequence is CASSGGIPATEAFF. The CDR3 DNA is TGCGCCAGCAGTGGAGGGATACCCGCCACTGAAGCTTTCTTT.

The sample holds one count of this clone. The chain employs TRBV27 and TRBJ2-1; no reliable D call. Germline V gene sequence: CDR1 MNHEY, CDR2 SMNVEV (reference sequence). The CDR3 totals 13 residues. Trimming pared 1 base from V and 10 bases from J, leaving 11 bases between. CDR3: CASSLLRVREQFF. The CDR3 DNA sequence: TGTGCCAGCAGTTTATTAAGGGTGCGGGAGCAGTTCTTC.

Concerning this clone itself: A read error may account for a junction end that differs from germline. The CDR3 here is CQTGDNYGYTF. In DNA, the CDR3 is TGCCAGACCGGGGACAACTATGGCTACACCTTC. The genes are TRBV6-5 and TRBJ1-2; D perhaps matches TRBD1 (5 bases). The CDR3 has 11 residues. Per germline, CDR1 MNHEY and CDR2 SVGAGI.